Included here is one TCR beta chain sequence, with context. Using immunoSEQ multiplex PCR, the repertoire was profiled, and TCRdb retains in-frame clones only, with some absent. This sample has roughly 1,100,000 clones, with about 77% found just once. This record comes from a study of shared clonotypes between healthy human individuals. This CDR3 is built from 12 residues. V lost 2 bases, J lost 7 bases, and 6 bases lay in between. Germline V gene data show CDR1 as KGHSH and CDR2 as LQKENI. This chain links TRBV18 with TRBJ2-1; D gene unclear. This sequence originates from a man between 18 and 29 years old in good health. Input material: memory CD4+ T cells sorted from blood. The subset: CD45RA-negative fraction. Here the CDR3 DNA reads TGTGCCAGCTCACCAAATCAAAATGAGCAGTTCTTC. Encoded protein: CASSPNQNEQFF.